One and the same sample provided the 18 T cell receptor beta chains below, sequenced in a study of blood T cell repertoires in COVID-19. Assay: immunoSEQ multiplex PCR; the TCRdb copy retains only in-frame clones and omits some. The data hold 130,000 to 150,000 clones, with 88% observed a single time. Sequenced: peripheral blood. Every receptor here comes from a man between 65 and 79 years old with acute or convalescent COVID-19.

The chain combines TRBV11-2 with TRBJ1-4; 7 bases align to TRBD1. This CDR3 comprises 15 residues. Trimming cost V 2 bases and J 6 bases; bases outside gene matches: 6. Germline V gene data show CDR1 as SGHAT and CDR2 as FQNNGV. DNA of the CDR3: TGTGCCAGCAGCTTATACAGGGGAATCGATGAAAAACTGTTTTTT. Translated, it gives CASSLYRGIDEKLFF.

The chain is built from TRBV6-6 and TRBJ1-5; D gene ambiguous. Germline lookup yields CDR1 MNHNY and CDR2 SVGAGI (reference sequence). V lost 6 bases to trimming and J lost 0 bases, with 9 bases between them. The CDR3 covers 14 residues. This chain's CDR3 is CASSIQYSNQPQHF. Here the CDR3 DNA reads TGTGCCAGCAGCATACAGTATAGCAATCAGCCCCAGCATTTT.

The rearrangement joins TRBV27 to TRBJ1-1; D might be TRBD1 (6 bases). V lost 8 bases and J 2 bases, leaving 12 bases between the germline ends. Looked up from germline, CDR1 is MNHEY and CDR2 is SMNVEV (reference sequence). The CDR3 runs 13 residues. The CDR3, as DNA: TGTGCCAGCCGCGGGGGGGCTAACACTGAAGCTTTCTTT. It is translated as CASRGGANTEAFF.

The chain carries TRBV2 and TRBJ1-1; D gene ambiguous. The germline CDR1 and CDR2 sequences are SNHLY and FYNNEI. This CDR3 is 13 amino acids long. V lost 2 bases, J lost 4 bases, and 8 bases lay in between. The CDR3 sequence is CASSELAVTEAFF. As DNA, the CDR3 is TGTGCCAGCAGTGAATTAGCGGTCACTGAAGCTTTCTTT.

The CDR3 DNA follows: TGTGCCAGTAGTATAGGTCCGGGACAAGCGTACGAGCAGTACTTC. Translated: CASSIGPGQAYEQYF. This chain joins TRBV19 and TRBJ2-7; weak D call: TRBD1 (6 bases). Per the germline V gene, CDR1 is LNHDA and CDR2 is SQIVND (reference sequence). V was cut by 1 base and J by 4 bases, with 14 bases left in between. This CDR3 is built from 15 residues.

The rearrangement uses TRBV7-9 and TRBJ1-5, with D uncertain. In germline, CDR1 is SEHNR, CDR2 FQNEAQ (reference sequence). The germline V and J ends were trimmed by 4 bases and 0 bases, with 7 bases remaining between them. The CDR3 runs to 14 residues. CDR3 DNA: TGTGCCAGCAGCTCCCAGGATAGCAATCAGCCCCAGCATTTT. As protein: CASSSQDSNQPQHF.

The genes are TRBV18 and TRBJ2-5; TRBD2 matches 10 bases. J was trimmed by 4 bases and V by 1 base; bases with no gene match: 3. CDR1 KGHSH and CDR2 LQKENI come from the germline V gene. CDR3 length equals 15 residues. The DNA of the CDR3 is TGTGCCAGCTCACCACGGCCTAGCGGGGGAGAGACCCAGTACTTC. Protein product: CASSPRPSGGETQYF.

The gene calls are TRBV7-8 and TRBJ1-4; 8 bases agree with TRBD1. Germline loops: CDR1 SGHVS, CDR2 FQNEAQ. The V and J ends lost 5 bases and 8 bases, in that order; junction bases with no gene match: 13. This CDR3 region has 16 residues. CDR3 residues: CASSLWTGPGGEKLFF. In nucleotides, the CDR3 is TGTGCCAGCAGCCTCTGGACAGGGCCAGGCGGGGAAAAACTGTTTTTT. The full variable domain, in which reference TRBV7-8 and TRBJ1-4 provide the parts outside the CDR3, is GAGVSQSPRYKVAKRGQDVALRCDPISGHVSLFWYQQALGQGPEFLTYFQNEAQLDKSGLPSDRFFAERPEGSVSTLKIQRTQQEDSAVYLCASSLWTGPGGEKLFFGSGTQLSVL.

V and J are TRBV7-2 and TRBJ1-4; unclear D gene. The CDR3 length is 14 residues. Germline CDR1 is SGHTA and CDR2 is FQGNSA. The V end was cut by 0 bases, the J end by 5 bases, with 7 bases between. CDR3 bases: TGTGCCAGCAGCTTAGCGGGCGCCAATGAAAAACTGTTTTTT. It is translated as CASSLAGANEKLFF.

For this clone: Within the sample, other DNA sequences also encode this same CDR3. The chain carries TRBV6-5 and TRBJ1-1; TRBD1 matches at 8 bases. This CDR3 contains 14 residues. Per the germline V gene, CDR1 is MNHEY and CDR2 is SVGAGI. V was clipped by 2 bases and J by 6 bases; unmatched bases: 5. The CDR3 is CASSYTGQGAEAFF. CDR3 DNA: TGTGCCAGCAGTTACACCGGACAGGGCGCTGAAGCTTTCTTT.

This clone was seen once. V gene TRBV7-8 combines with J gene TRBJ1-1, with 8 bases matching TRBD1. The germline V gene has CDR1 SGHVS and CDR2 FQNEAQ. The J segment lost 5 bases and the V segment lost 5 bases, leaving 13 bases of the junction unmatched. The CDR3 loop spans 16 amino acids. The CDR3 DNA is TGTGCCAGCAGCGCGACAGGGGACCCGGTTAAGACTGAAGCTTTCTTT. Amino acid sequence: CASSATGDPVKTEAFF. Full variable domain (remainder filled in from reference TRBV7-8 and TRBJ1-1): GAGVSQSPRYKVAKRGQDVALRCDPISGHVSLFWYQQALGQGPEFLTYFQNEAQLDKSGLPSDRFFAERPEGSVSTLKIQRTQQEDSAVYLCASSATGDPVKTEAFFGQGTRLTVV.

The chain uses TRBV5-1 and TRBJ1-1, with TRBD1 matching 9 bases. The CDR3 contains 14 residues. V lost 5 bases to trimming and J lost 1 base; unmatched junction nucleotides: 3. Germline-derived CDR1 and CDR2 are SGHRS and YFSETQ. The CDR3 spells CASRRGQGNTEAFF. The CDR3 nucleotides read TGCGCCAGCAGACGGGGACAGGGGAACACTGAAGCTTTCTTT.

This sequence joins TRBV7-9 and TRBJ2-1; the D gene is possibly TRBD2 (6 bases). The V gene's germline CDR1 is SEHNR and CDR2 FQNEAQ (reference sequence). CDR3 size: 19 residues. Trimming cost V 2 bases and J 0 bases, with 20 bases left between them. The CDR3 loop is CASSLQAGSAWSSYNEQFF. The CDR3 DNA follows: TGTGCCAGCAGCTTACAGGCGGGGTCGGCTTGGAGCTCCTACAATGAGCAGTTCTTC.

The V call is TRBV19, the J call TRBJ2-7, with 7 nucleotides matching TRBD1. This CDR3 spans 14 amino acids. CDR1 LNHDA and CDR2 SQIVND come from the germline V gene (reference sequence). J lost 3 bases, V lost 5 bases, and 7 bases had no gene match. The CDR3 loop reads CASSVDRDSYEQYF. In DNA form, the CDR3 reads TGTGCCAGTAGTGTTGACAGGGATAGCTACGAGCAGTACTTC.

The chain recombines TRBV28 with TRBJ1-1; TRBD1 agrees at 7 bases. Germline V lookup: CDR1 MDHEN, CDR2 SYDVKM. The V segment lost 1 base and the J segment 1 base; nucleotides outside the gene matches: 3. The CDR3 consists of 15 residues. The CDR3 region is CASSLYRGGNTEAFF. The CDR3 nucleotides read TGTGCCAGCAGTTTATACAGGGGAGGGAACACTGAAGCTTTCTTT.

The chain uses TRBV7-2 and TRBJ1-1; D is possibly TRBD1 (6 bases). The CDR3 sequence is 16 residues long. Trimming shortened V by 5 bases and J by 1 base, and 17 bases separated the two germline ends. From germline, CDR1 is SGHTA and CDR2 FQGNSA. CDR3 residues: CASSRNARGGNTEAFF. DNA of the CDR3: TGTGCCAGCAGCAGGAACGCCAGGGGCGGGAACACTGAAGCTTTCTTT.

Details on this clone: This CDR3 is also generated by other DNA sequences in the sample. V usage is TRBV12-3 or TRBV12-4 and J usage is TRBJ2-5; a possible D gene is TRBD1 (5 bases). Trimming took 3 bases from V and 4 from J, leaving 9 bases between them. This CDR3 has 13 amino acids. The CDR3 loop is CASSLGQGETQYF. DNA for the CDR3: TGTGCCAGCAGTTTGGGGCAGGGAGAGACCCAGTACTTC.

This rearrangement joins TRBV5-6 to TRBJ2-7; D not resolved. Trimming left V 4 bases short and J 2 bases short, with 13 bases between. CDR1 is SGHDT, CDR2 YYEEEE, per germline. The CDR3 has 14 residues. CDR3: CASSGRDITYEQYF. Written as DNA, the CDR3 is TGTGCCAGCAGCGGCCGAGACATCACCTACGAGCAGTACTTC.